The clone carrying this TCR beta chain was detected a few times. Its antigen is as yet unknown. V was trimmed by 6 bases and J by 5 bases, leaving 19 bases between them. This CDR3 has 15 residues. Germline lookup yields CDR1 SGHKS and CDR2 YYEKEE (reference sequence). The PCR made use of 60 Vbeta and 13 Jbeta primers. The data were produced by immunoSEQ multiplex PCR, yet TCRdb's version contains in-frame clones alone and is incomplete. The data show 160,000 or so clones, roughly 78% seen once. These data originate in a study of cytomegalovirus exposure and HLA in healthy donors. Study-level findings and limits: Reportedly, HLA-A and HLA-B alleles of most subjects were accurately predicted from TCR beta. When analyzed later, the rates of TCR association showed variation by HLA locus, with DRB1 the most and HLA-C the fewest.

The sample was PBMCs. The sequence came from a man aged 40-50 years in good health and CMV-seronegative. The chain joins TRBV5-5 to TRBJ2-3; tentative D call: TRBD1 (6 bases). This CDR3 reads CASIKGVGQRDTQYF. CDR3 coding DNA: TGTGCCAGCATCAAAGGGGTCGGACAGAGAGATACGCAGTATTTT.